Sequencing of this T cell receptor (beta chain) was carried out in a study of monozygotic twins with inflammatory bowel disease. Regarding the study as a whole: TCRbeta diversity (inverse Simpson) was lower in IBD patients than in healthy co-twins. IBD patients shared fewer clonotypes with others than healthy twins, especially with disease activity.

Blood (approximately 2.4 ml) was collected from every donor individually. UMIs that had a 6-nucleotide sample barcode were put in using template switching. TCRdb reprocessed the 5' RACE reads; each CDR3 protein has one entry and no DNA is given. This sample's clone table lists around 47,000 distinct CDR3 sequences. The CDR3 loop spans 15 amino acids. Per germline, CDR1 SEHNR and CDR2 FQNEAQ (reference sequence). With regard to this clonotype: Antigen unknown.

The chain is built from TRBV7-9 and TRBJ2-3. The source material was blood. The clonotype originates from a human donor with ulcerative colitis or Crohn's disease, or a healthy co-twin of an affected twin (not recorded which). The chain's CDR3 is CASSLVLGGTDTQYF.